What follows are 2 T cell receptor beta chains derived from one specimen sequenced in a study of blood T cell repertoires in COVID-19. TCRdb's table, derived via immunoSEQ multiplex PCR, lists solely in-frame clones and lacks some. The data contain 140,000 to 150,000 clones, 75% to 90% of them singletons. The source material was peripheral blood. These receptors all stem from a man between 18 and 35 years old with COVID-19, enrolled during active disease.

V gene TRBV5-1 combines with J gene TRBJ1-1; D uncertain. V lost 4 bases and J 0 bases, leaving 10 bases between the germline ends. Germline CDR1 SGHRS, CDR2 YFSETQ. This CDR3 is built from 14 residues. The CDR3 protein is CASSNRELNTEAFF. CDR3 nucleotides: TGCGCCAGCAGCAACCGGGAATTGAACACTGAAGCTTTCTTT.

The rearrangement uses TRBV30 and TRBJ2-3; tentatively, D is TRBD1 (6 bases). The CDR3 consists of 13 residues. V lost 3 bases, J lost 6 bases, and 13 bases lay in between. Germline V lookup: CDR1 GTSNPN, CDR2 SVGIG (reference sequence). This chain's CDR3 is CAWSLGAGDTQYF. CDR3 nucleotide sequence: TGTGCCTGGAGCTTGGGGGCTGGTGATACGCAGTATTTT.